The rows below give T cell receptor beta chains drawn from one sample of a study of T cells in Graves' hyperthyroidism and ophthalmopathy. TCRdb reprocessed the multiplex PCR reads with MiXCR, giving one entry per CDR3 protein. The data show about 640,000 distinct CDR3 sequences, around 21% seen once. Specimen: blood. The receptor set was obtained from a man aged 30 to 39 with Graves' ophthalmopathy. CDR3s include the opening cysteine and the closing phenylalanine or tryptophan. The D gene is left open where the match is weak. Size tells how often a clone was seen (once, few, many) or the class of an expanded clone, and some rows leave it out.

>many|-|TRBJ1-1|TRBV11-2
CASSLEVRSEAFF
TGTGCCAGCAGCTTAGAAGTCAGGTCAGAAGCTTTCTTT
>-|TRBD2|TRBJ2-1|TRBV7-3
CASSVRLAGEQFF
TGTGCCAGCAGCGTCCGACTAGCGGGTGAGCAGTTCTTC
>-|-|TRBJ2-2|TRBV30
CAWRAGLNTGELFF
TGTGCCTGGAGAGCGGGTTTGAACACCGGGGAGCTGTTTTTT
>-|TRBD2|TRBJ2-7|TRBV19
CASMAREGRNEQYF
TGTGCCAGTATGGCGCGGGAGGGCCGGAACGAGCAGTACTTC
>many|TRBD1|TRBJ2-7|TRBV6-2/TRBV6-3
CASRDSGTANYEQYF
TGTGCCAGCAGGGATTCCGGGACAGCTAACTACGAGCAGTACTTC
>few|-|TRBJ1-5|TRBV29-1
CSVERPQHF
TGCAGCGTTGAGCGGCCCCAGCATTTT
>-|-|TRBJ2-3|TRBV28
CASSFEALAQYF
TGTGCCAGCAGTTTCGAGGCGCTAGCGCAGTATTTT
>many|-|TRBJ1-2|TRBV30
CAWSVGLSNYGYTF
TGTGCCTGGAGTGTAGGACTGAGTAACTATGGCTACACCTTC
>few|-|TRBJ1-5|TRBV10-3
CAISESGGYQPQHF
TGTGCCATCAGTGAGTCAGGAGGCTATCAGCCCCAGCATTTT
>-|TRBD2|TRBJ2-3|TRBV29-1
CSVEDWAGGPATQYF
TGCAGCGTTGAAGATTGGGCGGGGGGACCGGCTACGCAGTATTTT
>-|TRBD2|TRBJ2-1|TRBV20-1
CSARESGRSSYNEQFF
TGCAGTGCTAGAGAGAGCGGGAGGAGCTCCTACAATGAGCAGTTCTTC
>few|-|TRBJ2-3|TRBV19
CASSPYALDTDTQYF
TGTGCCAGTAGTCCATATGCCCTCGACACAGATACGCAGTATTTT
>-|TRBD1|TRBJ2-7|TRBV29-1
CSVEEGTVPYEQYF
TGCAGCGTTGAAGAGGGGACAGTTCCCTACGAGCAGTACTTC
>few|-|TRBJ2-7|TRBV13
CASSLGTSRTYEQYF
TGTGCCAGCAGCTTAGGTACTAGCCGAACCTACGAGCAGTACTTC
>-|-|TRBJ1-3|TRBV12-3/TRBV12-4
CASNIVGDRSGNTIYF
TGTGCCAGCAACATCGTGGGGGACCGCTCTGGAAACACCATATATTTT
>-|TRBD1|TRBJ2-7|TRBV2
CASSLGTGFSYEQYF
TGTGCCAGCAGCCTCGGGACAGGATTTTCCTACGAGCAGTACTTC
>many|-|TRBJ2-1|TRBV11-2
CASTSGISYNEQFF
TGTGCCAGCACCTCCGGGATCTCCTACAATGAGCAGTTCTTC
>few|TRBD2|TRBJ2-5|TRBV7-6
CASSSLAGGPTETQYF
TGTGCCAGCAGCTCCCTAGCGGGAGGGCCAACGGAGACCCAGTACTTC
>-|-|TRBJ1-4|TRBV4-1
CASSQGNDWNEKLFF
TGCGCCAGCAGCCAAGGAAACGACTGGAATGAAAAACTGTTTTTT
>-|TRBD2|TRBJ2-5|TRBV4-3
CASSQDVGSGRPQYF
TGCGCCAGCAGCCAAGATGTAGGGAGCGGGAGGCCCCAGTACTTC
>-|-|TRBJ1-5|TRBV27
CASSSLRGASNQPQHF
TGTGCCAGCAGTTCGCTGCGGGGGGCCAGTAATCAGCCCCAGCATTTT
>few|TRBD1|TRBJ2-1|TRBV14
CASSITGGDEQFF
TGTGCCAGCAGCATTACAGGGGGCGATGAGCAGTTCTTC
>few|-|TRBJ2-5|TRBV7-2
CASSLKGGNQETQYF
TGTGCCAGCAGCTTAAAGGGGGGCAACCAAGAGACCCAGTACTTC
>-|-|TRBJ2-7|TRBV12-3/TRBV12-4
CASGQLGAYEQYF
TGTGCCAGCGGACAACTAGGGGCCTACGAGCAGTACTTC
>once|-|TRBJ2-2|TRBV20-1
CSARASGGGTGELFF
TGCAGTGCTAGAGCGTCCGGGGGCGGAACCGGGGAGCTGTTTTTT
>many|-|TRBJ2-7|TRBV5-1
CASSFDTEQYF
TGCGCCAGCAGCTTCGATACTGAGCAGTACTTC
>many|TRBD1|TRBJ2-7|TRBV20-1
CSAGTGPFEQYF
TGCAGTGCTGGGACAGGGCCCTTCGAGCAGTACTTC
>many|TRBD1|TRBJ2-1|TRBV11-2
CASSRPPTGEQFF
TGTGCCAGCAGCCGCCCCCCGACAGGGGAGCAGTTCTTC
>few|-|TRBJ2-7|TRBV3-1
CASSQDLETETYEQYF
TGTGCCAGCAGCCAAGATCTCGAGACTGAAACCTACGAGCAGTACTTC
>-|-|TRBJ2-3|TRBV11-3
CASSLGGPTSTDTQYF
TGTGCCAGCAGCTTAGGTGGGCCGACTAGCACAGATACGCAGTATTTT
>-|TRBD2|TRBJ2-5|TRBV20-1
CSVKGAGLAGGGETQYF
TGCAGTGTCAAGGGGGCCGGACTAGCGGGAGGTGGAGAGACCCAGTACTTC
>-|-|TRBJ2-7|TRBV4-3
CASSQDKGITYEQYF
TGCGCCAGCAGCCAAGATAAGGGGATTACCTACGAGCAGTACTTC
>once|-|TRBJ2-2|TRBV29-1
CSVAVAGELFF
TGCAGCGTTGCGGTTGCCGGGGAGCTGTTTTTT
>-|TRBD2|TRBJ2-7|TRBV18
CASSPPGRTSGEQYF
TGTGCCAGCTCACCACCGGGCCGAACTAGCGGAGAGCAGTACTTC
>-|-|TRBJ2-1|TRBV6-2/TRBV6-3
CASKRAGDYNEQFF
TGTGCCAGCAAGCGTGCAGGGGATTACAATGAGCAGTTCTTC
>-|-|TRBJ2-1|TRBV20-1
CSAPWRAFRNEQFF
TGCAGTGCCCCGTGGAGGGCCTTTAGGAATGAGCAGTTCTTC
>few|-|TRBJ2-4|TRBV6-2/TRBV6-3
CASSATGEGTKNIQYF
TGTGCCAGCAGTGCTACAGGGGAGGGTACCAAAAACATTCAGTACTTC
>-|TRBD2|TRBJ2-1|TRBV27
CASKKTGTSGSREQFF
TGTGCCAGCAAAAAGACTGGGACTAGCGGGAGTCGTGAGCAGTTCTTC
>few|TRBD2|TRBJ2-1|TRBV7-8
CASSLLWGGDEQFF
TGTGCCAGCAGCTTATTATGGGGAGGGGATGAGCAGTTCTTC
>few|-|TRBJ1-2|TRBV18
CASSPTQDYGYTF
TGTGCCAGCTCACCAACTCAGGACTATGGCTACACCTTC
>-|TRBD1|TRBJ2-7|TRBV10-3
CAIRDPSGQGLKAYEQYF
TGTGCCATCAGAGACCCCTCGGGACAGGGCCTTAAGGCCTACGAGCAGTACTTC
>few|TRBD1|TRBJ2-1|TRBV27
CASRTGAVNEQFF
TGTGCCAGCCGGACAGGAGCGGTCAATGAGCAGTTCTTC
>-|TRBD2|TRBJ2-1|TRBV7-2
CASSLGTSGVNEQFF
TGTGCCAGCAGCTTGGGGACTAGCGGAGTCAATGAGCAGTTCTTC
>-|TRBD2|TRBJ2-3|TRBV20-1
CSATLTSGRDTQYF
TGCAGTGCCACTCTGACTAGCGGGAGAGATACGCAGTATTTT
>few|-|TRBJ2-1|TRBV5-1
CASRTSGQTYNEQFF
TGCGCCAGCAGAACTTCCGGACAGACCTACAATGAGCAGTTCTTC
>-|TRBD2|TRBJ2-7|TRBV20-1
CSARDGREASYEQYF
TGCAGTGCTAGAGATGGGCGGGAGGCCTCCTACGAGCAGTACTTC
>few|TRBD2|TRBJ2-5|TRBV6-1
CASSRGLAGVWETQYF
TGTGCCAGCAGCCGGGGACTAGCGGGAGTGTGGGAGACCCAGTACTTC
>many|TRBD2|TRBJ2-3|TRBV2
CASSGLAGTDTQYF
TGTGCCAGCAGCGGACTAGCTGGCACAGATACGCAGTATTTT
>-|TRBD1|TRBJ2-7|TRBV29-1
CSVWDRVGSYEQYF
TGCAGCGTCTGGGACAGGGTAGGCTCCTACGAGCAGTACTTC
>-|-|TRBJ1-1|TRBV7-2
CASSTIPSGGNTEAFF
TGTGCCAGCAGCACAATCCCCAGCGGGGGGAACACTGAAGCTTTCTTT
>many|-|TRBJ2-7|TRBV28
CASSLLGGLGVEQYF
TGTGCCAGCAGTTTATTAGGGGGTCTTGGGGTCGAGCAGTACTTC
>-|-|TRBJ2-5|TRBV24-1
CATSDAPQETQYF
TGTGCCACCAGTGATGCGCCCCAAGAGACCCAGTACTTC
>-|TRBD2|TRBJ2-1|TRBV10-3
CAIRPGGNEQFF
TGTGCCATCAGACCCGGGGGGAATGAGCAGTTCTTC
>few|-|TRBJ1-1|TRBV7-6
CASSLVWDGRSTEAFF
TGTGCCAGCAGCTTAGTTTGGGACGGCCGAAGCACTGAAGCTTTCTTT
>few|TRBD2|TRBJ2-5|TRBV20-1
CSAWDYFQETQYF
TGCAGTGCGTGGGACTATTTCCAAGAGACCCAGTACTTC
>many|-|TRBJ2-5|TRBV6-1
CASSGRDQHRETQYF
TGTGCCAGCAGTGGCCGGGACCAACACCGGGAGACCCAGTACTTC
>few|-|TRBJ2-3|TRBV29-1
CSVVRVSTDTQYF
TGCAGCGTTGTTCGGGTTAGCACAGATACGCAGTATTTT
>many|TRBD2|TRBJ2-3|TRBV20-1
CSARETSGRPDTQYF
TGCAGTGCTAGAGAGACTAGCGGGAGACCAGATACGCAGTATTTT
>-|TRBD1|TRBJ1-2|TRBV29-1
CSVETGGEFYGYTF
TGCAGCGTTGAAACAGGGGGGGAGTTCTATGGCTACACCTTC
>few|-|TRBJ1-1|TRBV4-2
CASSQPLGAFNTEAFF
TGTGCCAGCAGCCAACCCCTAGGGGCGTTCAACACTGAAGCTTTCTTT